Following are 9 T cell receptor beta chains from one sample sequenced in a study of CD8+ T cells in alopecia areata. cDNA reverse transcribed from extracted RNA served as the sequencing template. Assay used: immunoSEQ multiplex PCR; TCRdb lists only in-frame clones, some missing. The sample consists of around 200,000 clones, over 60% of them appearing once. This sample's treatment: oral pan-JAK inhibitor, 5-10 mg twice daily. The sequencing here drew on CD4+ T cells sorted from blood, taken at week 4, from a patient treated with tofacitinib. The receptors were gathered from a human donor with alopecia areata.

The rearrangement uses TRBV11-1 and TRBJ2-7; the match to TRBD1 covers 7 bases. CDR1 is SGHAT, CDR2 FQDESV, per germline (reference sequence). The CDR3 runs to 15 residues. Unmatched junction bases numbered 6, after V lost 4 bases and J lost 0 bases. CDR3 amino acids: CASSSDRSISYEQYF. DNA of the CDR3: TGTGCCAGCAGCTCGGACAGGTCCATCTCCTACGAGCAGTACTTC.

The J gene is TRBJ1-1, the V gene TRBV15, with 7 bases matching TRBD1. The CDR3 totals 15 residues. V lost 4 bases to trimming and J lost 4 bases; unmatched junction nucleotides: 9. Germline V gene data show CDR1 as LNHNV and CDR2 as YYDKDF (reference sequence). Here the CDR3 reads CATSKGRGLGTEAFF. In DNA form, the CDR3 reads TGTGCCACCAGCAAGGGAAGGGGGCTCGGCACTGAAGCTTTCTTT.

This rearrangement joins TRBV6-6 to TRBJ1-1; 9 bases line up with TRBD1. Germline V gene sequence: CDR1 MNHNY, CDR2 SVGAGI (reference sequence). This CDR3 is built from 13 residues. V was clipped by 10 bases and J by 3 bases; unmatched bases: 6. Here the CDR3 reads CAISRTGDTEAFF. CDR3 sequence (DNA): TGTGCCATCAGCCGGACAGGGGACACTGAAGCTTTCTTT.

CDR3 coding DNA: TGTGCCAGCAGCGTAGCTCCAGGGTCTGGGGCCAACGTCCTGACTTTC. Its translation is CASSVAPGSGANVLTF. The V call is TRBV9, the J call TRBJ2-6; D is perhaps TRBD1 (5 bases). The CDR3 is 16 residues long. The V gene's germline CDR1 is SGDLS and CDR2 YYNGEE. The ends were cut back, 0 bases at V and 1 base at J, with 8 bases in the middle. Combining the CDR3 with reference TRBV9 and TRBJ2-6 gives the whole variable domain DSGVTQTPKHLITATGQRVTLRCSPRSGDLSVYWYQQSLDQGLQFLIQYYNGEERAKGNILERFSAQQFPDLHSELNLSSLELGDSALYFCASSVAPGSGANVLTFGAGSRLTVL.

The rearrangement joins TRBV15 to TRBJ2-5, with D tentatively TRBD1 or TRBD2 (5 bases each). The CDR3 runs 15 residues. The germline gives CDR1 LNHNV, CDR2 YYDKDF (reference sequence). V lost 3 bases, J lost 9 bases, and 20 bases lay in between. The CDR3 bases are TGTGCCACCAGCAGTTCCTTCGGGACCCTTGGGGCCCAGTACTTC. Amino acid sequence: CATSSSFGTLGAQYF.

The CDR3 nucleotides read TGTGCCAGCAGTCCCCCCGAGGGACCCACGACCCTCGAGCAGTACTTC. This translates into CASSPPEGPTTLEQYF. The V and J genes are TRBV27 and TRBJ2-7; D may match TRBD1 or TRBD2 (5 bases each). The V and J ends lost 5 bases and 6 bases respectively, with 23 bases between them. The germline V gene encodes CDR1 MNHEY and CDR2 SMNVEV (reference sequence). CDR3 length: 16 residues.

The CDR3 protein is CSVEDKGNYGYTF. CDR3 nucleotides: TGCAGCGTTGAAGATAAGGGGAACTATGGCTACACCTTC. This rearrangement joins TRBV29-1 to TRBJ1-2, with a tentative D call TRBD1 (5 bases). There are 13 residues in the CDR3. V was cut by 0 bases and J by 2 bases, with 7 bases left in between. Germline CDR1 and CDR2: SQVTM and ANQGSEA.

CDR3 amino acids: CAWSRTLTYNEQFF. In nucleotides, the CDR3 is TGTGCCTGGAGTCGGACACTTACCTACAATGAGCAGTTCTTC. This chain joins TRBV30 and TRBJ2-1; maybe TRBD1 (5 bases). The germline V and J ends were trimmed by 2 bases and 2 bases, with 10 bases remaining between them. The CDR3 runs to 14 residues. The V gene's germline CDR1 is GTSNPN and CDR2 SVGIG (reference sequence).

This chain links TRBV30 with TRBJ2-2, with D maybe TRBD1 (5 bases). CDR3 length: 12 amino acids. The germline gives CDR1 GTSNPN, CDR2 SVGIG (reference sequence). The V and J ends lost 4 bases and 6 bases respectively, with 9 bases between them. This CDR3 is CAWTLGPGELFF. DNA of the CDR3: TGTGCCTGGACCTTGGGGCCCGGGGAGCTGTTTTTT.